Given below is one T cell receptor (beta chain) in context. The entry originates in a study of blood T cell repertoires in COVID-19. Background on the study: Samples taken during acute and convalescent COVID-19 were collected in the United States, Italy and Spain.

In the study's own analysis: Cell counts per sample came from amplifying reference gene primers. Only in-frame clones appear in the TCRdb table, and some are missing; sequencing was by immunoSEQ multiplex PCR. That table furnishes V, J and clone size, whereas the DNA furnished D and trimming. The data hold 250,000 to 300,000 clones, with about 80% observed a single time. CDR1 LNHDA and CDR2 SQIVND come from the germline V gene (reference sequence). V was clipped by 2 bases and J by 6 bases; unmatched bases: 6. The CDR3 loop spans 15 amino acids. Cohort placement rested on clinical history that participants reported themselves.

This TCR came from a man younger than 45 with acute COVID-19. The sample taken for sequencing was PBMCs or T cells enriched from blood (not recorded which). The chain employs TRBV19 and TRBJ2-1, with 8 nucleotides matching TRBD1. The CDR3 spells CASSITGGSRNEQFF. As DNA, the CDR3 is TGTGCCAGTAGTATAACAGGGGGGTCTCGCAATGAGCAGTTCTTC.